These 30 T cell receptor beta chains were all obtained from the same sample, sequenced in a study of cytomegalovirus exposure and HLA in healthy donors. 60 Vbeta and 13 Jbeta primers were used in PCR. Produced via immunoSEQ multiplex PCR; TCRdb's table is partial and in-frame only. The sample lists about 160,000 clones; around four fifths were seen once. The specimen sequenced was PBMCs. These receptors all come from a man in his forties or fifties in good health and CMV-seropositive.

V gene TRBV5-1 combines with J gene TRBJ1-1, with D possibly TRBD1 on 5 matching bases. Deletions cut 1 base from V and 0 bases from J, with 13 bases between. This CDR3 comprises 16 residues. Per germline, CDR1 SGHRS and CDR2 YFSETQ. DNA for the CDR3: TGCGCCAGCAGCTTGAGGAGGGGTAGGATGAACACTGAAGCTTTCTTT. This sequence encodes CASSLRRGRMNTEAFF.

This rearrangement joins TRBV7-6 to TRBJ1-1, with D possibly being TRBD1 (6 bases). Germline lookup yields CDR1 SGHVS and CDR2 FNYEAQ. The ends were cut back, 1 base at V and 4 bases at J, with 16 bases in the middle. The CDR3 has 16 residues. Here the CDR3 DNA reads TGTGCCAGCAGCTTAGGAAGTTCGGGGGGGCCCACTGAAGCTTTCTTT. Its protein product is CASSLGSSGGPTEAFF. The full variable domain, completed using reference TRBV7-6 and TRBJ1-1, is GAGVSQSPRYKVTKRGQDVALRCDPISGHVSLYWYRQALGQGPEFLTYFNYEAQQDKSGLPNDRFSAERPEGSISTLTIQRTEQRDSAMYRCASSLGSSGGPTEAFFGQGTRLTVV.

Only one count was recorded for this clone. This chain connects TRBV11-2 to TRBJ2-1; TRBD2 might be the D (6 bases). V shed 0 bases and J shed 8 bases, with 8 bases lying between them. CDR3 length equals 13 residues. Per the germline V gene, CDR1 is SGHAT and CDR2 is FQNNGV. CDR3 sequence: CASSLDWGDEQFF. The DNA of the CDR3 is TGTGCCAGCAGCTTAGATTGGGGGGATGAGCAGTTCTTC.

The chain links TRBV10-3 to TRBJ1-6, with a weak D call TRBD1 (6 bases). Trimming pared 11 bases from V and 9 bases from J, leaving 20 bases between. In germline, CDR1 is ENHRY, CDR2 SYGVKD. This CDR3 is 14 amino acids long. DNA of the CDR3: TGTGCCCCCGCGAGGGCAGGGGTAGGTTCACCCCTCCACTTT. This codes for CAPARAGVGSPLHF.

J is TRBJ1-1 and V is TRBV4-3, with 11 bases that match TRBD1. With 1 base clipped from V and 3 bases from J, the junction kept 4 bases outside the gene matches. This CDR3 is 16 amino acids long. Germline CDR1 and CDR2: LGHNA and YSLEER. CDR3 sequence: CASSQGTGGWDTEAFF. CDR3 nucleotides: TGCGCCAGCAGCCAAGGGACAGGGGGCTGGGACACTGAAGCTTTCTTT.

The V call is TRBV19, the J call TRBJ2-2; 7 bases fit TRBD1. This CDR3 spans 16 amino acids. Per the germline V gene, CDR1 is LNHDA and CDR2 is SQIVND (reference sequence). Germline trimming cut 7 bases from V and 6 bases from J; bases unmatched to any gene: 14. The CDR3 DNA is TGTGCCAGTACCCCGGGGCAGGGGGTTTTGTCCGGGGAGCTGTTTTTT. It codes for CASTPGQGVLSGELFF.

The chain couples TRBV5-1 to TRBJ1-2, with D possibly being TRBD1 (5 bases). This CDR3 has 12 amino acids. Looked up from germline, CDR1 is SGHRS and CDR2 is YFSETQ. V was clipped by 4 bases and J by 8 bases, with 12 bases between them. CDR3 protein: CASSPGDAGYTF. The CDR3 DNA reads TGCGCCAGCAGCCCGGGGGACGCGGGCTACACCTTC.

Only one count was recorded for this clone. The CDR3 loop reads CASSTQGNYGYTF. In nucleotides, the CDR3 is TGTGCCAGTAGTACACAGGGGAACTATGGCTACACCTTC. The chain combines TRBV19 with TRBJ1-2, with 7 bases identical to TRBD1. Germline V CDR1 and CDR2: LNHDA, SQIVND (reference sequence). Trimming removed 4 bases from V and 2 bases from J; junction bases left unmatched: 1. The CDR3 is 13 residues long.

The chain employs TRBV4-1 and TRBJ2-1, with D perhaps matching TRBD1 (5 bases). The CDR3 loop spans 14 amino acids. The V gene lost 0 bases and the J gene lost 14 bases, with 17 bases spanning the gap. Germline V gene sequence: CDR1 MGHRA, CDR2 YSYEKL. The CDR3 DNA is TGCGCCAGCAGCCAAGATGATCAGGGTCTTCGAAAGTTCTTC. This gives the protein CASSQDDQGLRKFF.

The chain recombines TRBV27 with TRBJ1-1, with a tentative D call TRBD1 (5 bases). From germline, CDR1 is MNHEY and CDR2 SMNVEV (reference sequence). This CDR3 has 14 amino acids. Trimming took off 3 bases at V and 1 base at J, with 9 bases between the two ends. CDR3 DNA sequence: TGTGCCAGCAGTTTCCGGACACCGAACACTGAAGCTTTCTTT. It translates to CASSFRTPNTEAFF.

This clone was seen once. The rearrangement joins TRBV19 to TRBJ1-5; maybe TRBD1 (5 bases). Germline V gives CDR1 LNHDA, CDR2 SQIVND (reference sequence). This CDR3 region has 15 residues. Trimming took 3 bases from V and 2 from J, leaving 11 bases between them. In DNA, the CDR3 is TGTGCCAGTAGTATGCTTCCGACAGGCAATCAGCCCCAGCATTTT. It is translated as CASSMLPTGNQPQHF. Full variable domain (missing parts from reference TRBV19 and TRBJ1-5): DGGITQSPKYLFRKEGQNVTLSCEQNLNHDAMYWYRQDPGQGLRLIYYSQIVNDFQKGDIAEGYSVSREKKESFPLTVTSAQKNPTAFYLCASSMLPTGNQPQHFGDGTRLSIL.

V is TRBV16 and J is TRBJ1-5; tentative D call: TRBD1 (5 bases). V was cut by 0 bases and J by 0 bases, with 6 bases left in between. The CDR3 loop spans 15 amino acids. Looked up from germline, CDR1 is KGHSY and CDR2 is FQNENV. The CDR3 region is CASSQSDSSNQPQHF. The CDR3 nucleotides read TGTGCCAGCAGCCAATCAGACAGTAGCAATCAGCCCCAGCATTTT.

This chain joins TRBV2 and TRBJ2-5; 8 bases map to TRBD1. J lost 4 bases, V lost 9 bases, and 10 bases had no gene match. CDR1 and CDR2 from the germline V gene are SNHLY and FYNNEI. This CDR3 has 14 residues. CDR3 residues: CARDRDRNVETQYF. For the CDR3, the DNA is TGTGCCAGAGACCGGGACAGGAATGTAGAGACCCAGTACTTC.

The J gene is TRBJ1-4, the V gene TRBV4-1; TRBD1 is a possible D gene (6 bases). The CDR3 is made up of 14 amino acids. V was pared by 5 bases and J by 8 bases, with 15 bases between. Germline loops: CDR1 MGHRA, CDR2 YSYEKL. CDR3 coding DNA: TGCGCCAGCAGCACAGGACAGTTTGGAGAAAAACTGTTTTTT. This translates into CASSTGQFGEKLFF.

The chain links TRBV9 to TRBJ1-3; the match to TRBD1 covers 7 bases. V lost 4 bases, J lost 0 bases, and 13 bases stayed unmatched. This CDR3 contains 18 residues. Looked up from germline, CDR1 is SGDLS and CDR2 is YYNGEE. In nucleotides, the CDR3 is TGTGCCAGCAGCCCCCGGGACAGTACTTTGAGCTCTGGAAACACCATATATTTT. This sequence encodes CASSPRDSTLSSGNTIYF.

The chain has TRBV30 and TRBJ2-1; 11 nucleotides agree with TRBD2. Per the germline V gene, CDR1 is GTSNPN and CDR2 is SVGIG (reference sequence). The V gene end was trimmed by 5 bases and the J gene end by 4 bases; junction bases not matched to a gene: 7. This CDR3 contains 15 residues. This chain's CDR3 is CAWSPGTSGYNEQFF. In DNA form, the CDR3 reads TGTGCCTGGTCCCCCGGGACTAGCGGTTACAATGAGCAGTTCTTC.

Here the CDR3 reads CASSPPTGAIGYTF. CDR3 nucleotides: TGTGCCAGCAGTCCGCCTACAGGGGCGATCGGTTACACCTTC. The chain joins TRBV6-5 to TRBJ1-2; 7 bases align to TRBD1. CDR1 is MNHEY, CDR2 SVGAGI, per germline. The CDR3 is made up of 14 amino acids. V lost 5 bases and J lost 11; bases outside the gene matches: 14.

CDR3 in amino acids: CASSREETQYF. As DNA, the CDR3 is TGTGCCAGCAGTCGTGAAGAGACCCAGTACTTC. This chain joins TRBV28 and TRBJ2-5; D uncertain. This CDR3 has 11 residues. Trimming stripped 5 bases from V and 3 bases from J, with 4 bases between. The germline gives CDR1 MDHEN, CDR2 SYDVKM.

This clone was counted a single time. The V and J genes are TRBV20-1 and TRBJ1-2; 9 bases line up with TRBD1. Looked up from germline, CDR1 is DFQATT and CDR2 is SNEGSKA (reference sequence). CDR3 size: 11 residues. The CDR3 here is CGDREDGGYTF. The DNA of the CDR3 is TGCGGGGACAGGGAAGATGGTGGCTACACCTTC.

The V gene is TRBV28, the J gene TRBJ1-3; D is unclear. Per germline, CDR1 MDHEN and CDR2 SYDVKM. The CDR3 contains 16 residues. Trimming stripped 1 base from V and 1 base from J, with 11 bases between. In DNA, the CDR3 is TGTGCCAGCAGTTTATCTCCAGTCGTTTCTGGAAACACCATATATTTT. Translating it yields CASSLSPVVSGNTIYF.

This chain links TRBV11-3 with TRBJ1-1; D not certain. The germline gives CDR1 SGHNT, CDR2 YENEEA. The V and J ends lost 0 bases and 1 base respectively, with 3 bases between them. This CDR3 region has 13 residues. CDR3 in DNA: TGTGCCAGCAGCTTAGACGGGAACACTGAAGCTTTCTTT. Amino acid sequence: CASSLDGNTEAFF.

This chain joins TRBV7-9 and TRBJ2-1; 8 nucleotides align to TRBD2. V trimming: 5 bases; J trimming: 1 base; junction bases outside the gene matches: 16. The CDR3 spans 19 residues. The V gene's germline CDR1 is SEHNR and CDR2 FQNEAQ (reference sequence). The CDR3 loop is CASSVGRLAGIESYNEQFF. The CDR3 DNA is TGTGCCAGCAGCGTGGGTCGTCTAGCGGGTATTGAGTCCTACAATGAGCAGTTCTTC.

The chain joins TRBV18 to TRBJ2-5, with TRBD2 matching over 10 bases. The end of the DNA is better explained by TRBJ2-7, so the J call may be wrong. CDR3 size: 24 residues. Germline-derived CDR1 and CDR2 are KGHSH and LQKENI. The DNA for the CDR3 is TGTGCCAGCTCACCACCGTTGGGGTCCGGGAGGGGACTAGCGCCTACTAGTTCTTCCTACGAGCAGTACTTC. This gives the protein CASSPPLGSGRGLAPTSSSYEQYF.

The chain joins TRBV30 to TRBJ2-7, with D perhaps matching TRBD2 (7 bases). Germline CDR1 and CDR2: GTSNPN and SVGIG (reference sequence). This CDR3 spans 15 amino acids. Trimming cost V 3 bases and J 8 bases, with 23 bases left between them. The CDR3 spells CAWSPLRGGPGQQYF. DNA of the CDR3: TGTGCCTGGAGCCCCCTTAGGGGGGGACCCGGCCAGCAGTACTTC.

V gene TRBV6-6 combines with J gene TRBJ2-2; D uncertain. CDR1 is MNHNY, CDR2 SVGAGI, per germline (reference sequence). This CDR3 contains 14 residues. The V end was cut by 2 bases, the J end by 2 bases, with 6 bases between. CDR3 in amino acids: CASSYGRNTGELFF. In DNA, the CDR3 is TGTGCCAGCAGTTACGGGCGCAACACCGGGGAGCTGTTTTTT.

J is TRBJ2-1 and V is TRBV7-8; possibly TRBD2 for D (5 bases). The CDR3 is made up of 14 amino acids. Trimming shortened V by 3 bases and J by 7 bases, and 13 bases separated the two germline ends. CDR1 is SGHVS and CDR2 is FQNEAQ in the germline V gene. As DNA, the CDR3 is TGTGCCAGCAGCTTCCGCGCGGGCTCTAATGAGCAGTTCTTC. It codes for CASSFRAGSNEQFF.

This clone is a singleton in its sample. The V call is TRBV7-2, the J call TRBJ1-1, with no clear D. The CDR3 covers 14 residues. CDR1 and CDR2 from the germline V gene are SGHTA and FQGNSA. Trimming removed 1 base from V and 4 bases from J, with 10 bases in between. CDR3 amino acids: CASSLGGSTTEAFF. CDR3 sequence (DNA): TGTGCCAGCAGCTTAGGCGGTTCTACCACTGAAGCTTTCTTT.

The chain employs TRBV7-2 and TRBJ1-5, with D maybe TRBD1 (5 bases). CDR1 and CDR2 from the germline V gene are SGHTA and FQGNSA. The V and J ends lost 1 base and 6 bases respectively, with 13 bases between them. This CDR3 is built from 15 residues. The CDR3, as DNA: TGTGCCAGCAGCTTAGTGGAGGGAGGGGTTCAGCCCCAGCATTTT. Its protein is CASSLVEGGVQPQHF.

This clone was seen once. The chain couples TRBV5-1 to TRBJ1-4; 7 bases line up with TRBD1. J gave up 3 bases and V 2 bases, and 4 bases lay outside the gene matches. CDR1 is SGHRS and CDR2 is YFSETQ in the germline V gene. The CDR3 spans 15 residues. CDR3 sequence reads: CASSFRDSSNEKLFF. The CDR3 DNA sequence: TGCGCCAGCAGCTTCCGGGACAGCTCTAATGAAAAACTGTTTTTT.

The chain recombines TRBV4-1 with TRBJ2-3, with TRBD2 matching 13 bases. The germline V gene has CDR1 MGHRA and CDR2 YSYEKL. The CDR3 extends over 16 amino acids. With V trimmed by 3 bases and J by 6 bases, 6 bases remained unmatched. This CDR3 is CASSQGVTSGRDTQYF. DNA of the CDR3: TGCGCCAGCAGCCAGGGGGTGACTAGCGGGAGGGATACGCAGTATTTT.